A selection of T cell receptor beta chains follows, all from one sample in a study of blood T cell repertoires in COVID-19. Assay: immunoSEQ multiplex PCR; the TCRdb copy retains only in-frame clones and omits some. The sample has under 250,000 clones; roughly 90% are singletons. The specimen was peripheral blood. The receptors originated from a woman aged 55-75 years with acute or convalescent COVID-19. Each CDR3 is given with its conserved first and last residue. The D gene is left open where the match is weak. Not all rows give a size; the values are once, few, many and, for expanded clones, a class.

D,size,V,J,CDR3,DNA
.,.,TRBV21-1,TRBJ1-6,CATIWTGSKESNSPLHF,TGTGCCACCATTTGGACAGGGTCCAAAGAATCTAATTCACCCCTCCACTTT
.,.,TRBV4-3,TRBJ2-1,CASSHGGSYNEQFF,TGCGCCAGCAGCCACGGCGGTTCCTACAATGAGCAGTTCTTC
.,.,TRBV5-1,TRBJ2-7,CASSFNPSSYEQYF,TGCGCCAGCAGCTTCAATCCGAGCTCCTACGAGCAGTACTTC
.,.,TRBV18,TRBJ2-7,CASSPTGQEQYF,TGTGCCAGCTCACCTACAGGGCAAGAGCAGTACTTC
TRBD1,.,TRBV5-4,TRBJ2-7,CASSLETGVNEQYF,TGTGCCAGCAGCTTGGAGACAGGGGTGAACGAGCAGTACTTC
.,.,TRBV6-5,TRBJ1-6,CASSPQGMSPLHF,TGTGCCAGCAGCCCACAGGGAATGTCACCCCTCCACTTT
.,.,TRBV7-2,TRBJ1-3,CASSLARPGLSGNTIYF,TGTGCCAGCAGCTTAGCTCGGCCAGGACTCTCTGGAAACACCATATATTTT
TRBD1,.,TRBV7-8,TRBJ2-4,CASRPGQGSAQFPAKNIQYF,TGTGCCAGCAGGCCGGGACAGGGCAGCGCCCAGTTCCCGGCCAAAAACATTCAGTACTTC
.,.,TRBV4-1,TRBJ1-1,CASSQVTGRTEAFF,TGCGCCAGCAGCCAAGTGACAGGTAGGACTGAAGCTTTCTTT
TRBD1,once,TRBV29-1,TRBJ1-2,CSVGDSNYGYTF,TGCAGCGTTGGGGACAGTAACTATGGCTACACCTTC
TRBD1,.,TRBV18,TRBJ2-7,CASSPPGQGAYEQYF,TGTGCCAGCTCACCACCGGGACAGGGAGCCTACGAGCAGTACTTC
.,.,TRBV19,TRBJ1-2,CASREGRGYTF,TGTGCCAGTAGGGAGGGAAGGGGCTACACCTTC
TRBD1,.,TRBV18,TRBJ1-5,CASSPDRGGNQPQHF,TGTGCCAGCTCACCGGACAGGGGAGGCAATCAGCCCCAGCATTTT